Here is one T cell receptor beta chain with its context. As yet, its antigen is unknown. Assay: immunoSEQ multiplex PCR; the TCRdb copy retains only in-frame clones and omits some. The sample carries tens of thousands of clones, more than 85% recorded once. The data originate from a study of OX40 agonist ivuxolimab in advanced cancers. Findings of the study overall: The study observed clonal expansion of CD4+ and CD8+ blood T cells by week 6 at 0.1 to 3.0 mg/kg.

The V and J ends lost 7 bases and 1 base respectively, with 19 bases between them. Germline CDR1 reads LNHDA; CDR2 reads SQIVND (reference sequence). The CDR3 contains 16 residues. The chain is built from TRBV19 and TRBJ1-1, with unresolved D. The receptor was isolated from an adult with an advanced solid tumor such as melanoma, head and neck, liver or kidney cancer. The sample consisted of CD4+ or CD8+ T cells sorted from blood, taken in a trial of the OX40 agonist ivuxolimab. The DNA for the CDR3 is TGTGCCAGTAAAGTCTTAGACTTTGAGTGGAACACTGAAGCTTTCTTT. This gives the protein CASKVLDFEWNTEAFF.